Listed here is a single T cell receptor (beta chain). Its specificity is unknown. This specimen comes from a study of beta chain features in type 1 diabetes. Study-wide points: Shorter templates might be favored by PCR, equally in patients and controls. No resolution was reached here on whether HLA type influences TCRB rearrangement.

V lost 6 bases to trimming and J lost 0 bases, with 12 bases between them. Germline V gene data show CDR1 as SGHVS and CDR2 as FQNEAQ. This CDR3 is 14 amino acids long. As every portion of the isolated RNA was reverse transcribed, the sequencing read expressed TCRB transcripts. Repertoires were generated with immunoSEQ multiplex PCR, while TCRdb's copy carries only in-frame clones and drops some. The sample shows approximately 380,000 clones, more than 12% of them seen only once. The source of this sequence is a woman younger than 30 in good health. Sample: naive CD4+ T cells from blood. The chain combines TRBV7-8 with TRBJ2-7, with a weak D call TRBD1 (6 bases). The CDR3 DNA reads TGTGCCAGCAGGCCTGACAGGAGCTCCTACGAGCAGTACTTC. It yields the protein CASRPDRSSYEQYF.